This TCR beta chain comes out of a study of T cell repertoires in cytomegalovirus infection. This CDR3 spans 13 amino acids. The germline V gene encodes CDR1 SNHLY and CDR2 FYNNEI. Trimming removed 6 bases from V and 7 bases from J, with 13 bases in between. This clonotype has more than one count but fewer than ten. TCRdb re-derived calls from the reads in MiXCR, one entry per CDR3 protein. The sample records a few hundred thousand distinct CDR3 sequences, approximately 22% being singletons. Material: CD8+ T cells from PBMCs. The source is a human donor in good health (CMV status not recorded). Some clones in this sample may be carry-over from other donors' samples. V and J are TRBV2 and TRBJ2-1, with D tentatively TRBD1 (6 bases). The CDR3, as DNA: TGTGCCAGCAGGACAGGTGAAAATAATGAGCAGTTCTTC. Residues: CASRTGENNEQFF. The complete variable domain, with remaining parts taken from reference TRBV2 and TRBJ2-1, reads EPEVTQTPSHQVTQMGQEVILRCVPISNHLYFYWYRQILGQKVEFLVSFYNNEISEKSEIFDDQFSVERPDGSNFTLKIRSTKLEDSAMYFCASRTGENNEQFFGPGTRLTVL.